Listed below are T cell receptor beta chains from one sample, sequenced in a study of T cells in localized non-small cell lung cancer. Assay: immunoSEQ multiplex PCR; the TCRdb copy retains only in-frame clones and omits some. The sample carries tens of thousands of clones, 80% to 95% recorded once. The specimen was peripheral blood, collected before any cancer treatment. The source of these receptors is a man aged 35-69 years with stage I lung adenocarcinoma. The conserved cysteine and the conserved F or W are not part of the CDR3 here.

TRBV18	TRBJ1-2	ASSLTTDYGYT
TRBV5-1	TRBJ2-1	ASSLDEGEQF
TRBV25-1	TRBJ2-7	ASSEPAGGVYEQY
TRBV28	TRBJ2-1	ASTPLLGQKRGF
TRBV6-5	TRBJ2-7	ASSGPRDLREQY
TRBV4-2	TRBJ1-3	ASSQAPHRGRAGNTIY
TRBV11-3	TRBJ1-1	ASSSEGEIATEAF
TRBV11-3	TRBJ2-1	ASSLGGSEYEQF
TRBV5-1	TRBJ2-2	ASSYEVNTGELF
TRBV6-5	TRBJ2-1	ASSLQGRNEQF
TRBV5-8	TRBJ2-2	ASSSYPGHNTGELF
TRBV28	TRBJ2-3	ASSSYDGRRTDTQY
TRBV27	TRBJ1-1	ASRGQKQTNTEAF
TRBV14	TRBJ2-5	ASSPNDHPQEMPQETQY
TRBV1	TRBJ1-1	TSSQEQPNTEAF
TRBV11-1	-	ASSVGTGNREQY
TRBV27	TRBJ2-7	ASSQQGTSYEQY
TRBV29-1	TRBJ2-1	SVVLATSGEQF
TRBV10-3	TRBJ2-5	AISSSGGLQETQY
TRBV6-1	TRBJ2-7	ASRLTGIYEQY
TRBV5-1	TRBJ2-3	ASSLELAGVADTQY
TRBV6-1	TRBJ1-4	ASKFPGQGYEKLF
TRBV6-5	TRBJ1-3	ASSRNYYSGNTIY
TRBV7-2	TRBJ2-1	ASSSLGFYNEQF
TRBV12-5	TRBJ2-5	ASGSGGRMWETQY
TRBV19	TRBJ1-5	ASTLDYNQPQH
TRBV2	TRBJ2-1	ASSRWTSGRNEQF
TRBV5-1	TRBJ2-5	ASSPYPGAQETQY
TRBV6-1	TRBJ1-3	ASSSPVGDTIY
TRBV4-2	TRBJ2-5	ASSQDPGSVQETQY
TRBV30	TRBJ1-3	AWSRRSSGNTIY
TRBV19	TRBJ1-4	ASSIRGSNEKLF
TRBV28	TRBJ1-2	ASSLRGRGGT
TRBV7-2	TRBJ2-1	ASSLAAPASGRTYNEQF
TRBV6-1	TRBJ1-1	ASRRGAGRDTEAF
TRBV5-1	TRBJ1-5	ASIWEGTHQPQH
TRBV5-1	TRBJ1-2	ASSRSDGAGYGYT
TRBV9	TRBJ2-1	ASSVEGSGYNEQF
TRBV18	TRBJ2-5	ASSPDVGETQY
TRBV14	TRBJ1-1	ASSQELNTEAF
TRBV28	TRBJ1-2	ASSFGTGIVGSYGYT
TRBV2	TRBJ2-7	ASSVLGQGGNEQY
TRBV10-3	TRBJ2-3	AISEREADTQY
TRBV4-3	TRBJ1-3	ASSQEIVTGGNTIY
TRBV5-1	TRBJ2-2	ASSLTTTNTGELF
TRBV16	TRBJ1-2	ASSPGSSTNYGYT
TRBV9	TRBJ2-3	ASSYGTPPSTDTQY
TRBV6-5	TRBJ1-1	ASRGDGIQDTEAF
TRBV4-1	TRBJ1-5	ASSQVFLGRNQPQH
TRBV6-1	TRBJ2-1	ASSKLIEYNEQF
TRBV7-2	TRBJ1-2	ASSRSPAENYGYT
TRBV30	TRBJ2-3	AWSPGPGGADTQY
TRBV7-9	TRBJ2-2	ASSLVGETGELF
TRBV7-9	TRBJ2-7	ASSLSGTGTYEQY
TRBV10-3	TRBJ2-2	AVRASGTNTGELF